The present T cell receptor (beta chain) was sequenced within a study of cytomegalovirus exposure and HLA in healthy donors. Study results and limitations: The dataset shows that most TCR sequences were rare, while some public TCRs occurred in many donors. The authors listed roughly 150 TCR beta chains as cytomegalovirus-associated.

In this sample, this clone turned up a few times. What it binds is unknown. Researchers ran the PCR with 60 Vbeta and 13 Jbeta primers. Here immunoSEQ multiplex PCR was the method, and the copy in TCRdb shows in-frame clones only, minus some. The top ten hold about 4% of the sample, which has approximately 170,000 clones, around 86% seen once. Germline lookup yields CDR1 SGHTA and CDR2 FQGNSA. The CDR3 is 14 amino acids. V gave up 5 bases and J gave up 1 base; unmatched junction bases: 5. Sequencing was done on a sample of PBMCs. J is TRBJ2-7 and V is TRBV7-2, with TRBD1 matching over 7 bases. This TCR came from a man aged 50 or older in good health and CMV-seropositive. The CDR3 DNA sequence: TGTGCCAGCAGCCGACAGACAGGGTCCTACGAGCAGTACTTC. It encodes CASSRQTGSYEQYF.